The present T cell receptor (beta chain) was sequenced within a study of cytotoxic CD8 clonotypes in ibrutinib-treated CLL. Overall study findings and caveats: Clonality rose at ibrutinib response and fell back toward baseline at progression. Baseline values of clonality outstripped age-matched healthy donors and followed circulating CD8+ T-cell counts.

In the case of this clone: What it binds is not known.

This table comes from immunoSEQ multiplex PCR, and its TCRdb copy is limited to in-frame clones, with some not included. The repertoire has 140,000 to 150,000 clones, about three quarters of them found once; the top ten carry 4.5% to 6.5%. The germline V gene encodes CDR1 SNHLY and CDR2 FYNNEI. The V end lost 11 bases, the J end lost 0 bases, and 11 bases lay between the germline ends. CDR3 length: 12 residues. Material: PBMCs, obtained after 24 months of ibrutinib treatment. The chain links TRBV2 to TRBJ2-7; maybe TRBD2 (5 bases). This sequence originates from a human donor with chronic lymphocytic leukemia. The CDR3 region has the DNA TGTGCCGGGGTCCGGGACTCCTACGAGCAGTACTTC. Its protein is CAGVRDSYEQYF.